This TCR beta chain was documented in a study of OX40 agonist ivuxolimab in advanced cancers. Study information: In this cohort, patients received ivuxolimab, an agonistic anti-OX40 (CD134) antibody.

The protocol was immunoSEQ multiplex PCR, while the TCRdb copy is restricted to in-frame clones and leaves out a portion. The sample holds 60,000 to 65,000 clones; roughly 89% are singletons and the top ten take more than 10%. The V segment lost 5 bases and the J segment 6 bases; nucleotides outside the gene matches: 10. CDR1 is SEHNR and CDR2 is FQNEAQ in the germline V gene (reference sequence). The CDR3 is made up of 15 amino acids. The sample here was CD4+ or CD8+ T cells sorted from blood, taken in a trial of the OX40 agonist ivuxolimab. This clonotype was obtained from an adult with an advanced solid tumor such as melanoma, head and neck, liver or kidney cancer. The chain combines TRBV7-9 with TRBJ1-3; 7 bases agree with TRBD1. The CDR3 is CASSPLTGWENTIYF. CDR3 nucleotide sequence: TGTGCCAGCAGCCCACTGACAGGGTGGGAAAACACCATATATTTT.